This paragraph covers one T cell receptor (beta chain) sequence. Antigen specificity is unknown. This record comes from a study of OX40 agonist ivuxolimab in advanced cancers. For the study at large: Those treated in dose escalation had hepatocellular carcinoma, melanoma, renal cell cancer or head and neck cancer.

Findings and caveats of the study: Part of the nonresponder group also had normalized T-cell clonal expansion that was low.

The data were produced by immunoSEQ multiplex PCR, yet TCRdb's version contains in-frame clones alone and is incomplete. The sample has tens of thousands of clones, roughly 84% seen once. Germline CDR1 and CDR2: SGHTA and FQGNSA. The CDR3 consists of 13 residues. Between the trimmed V and J ends, which lost 4 bases and 4 bases, there was a span of 10 bases. The receptor comes from an adult with an advanced solid tumor such as melanoma, head and neck, liver or kidney cancer. This chain links TRBV7-2 with TRBJ2-5, with D possibly being TRBD1 (5 bases). This sample comprised CD4+ or CD8+ T cells sorted from blood, obtained in a trial of the OX40 agonist ivuxolimab. CDR3 bases: TGTGCCAGCAGCTGGGGCGTCCGAGAGACCCAGTACTTC. Protein: CASSWGVRETQYF.